Below, 31 T cell receptor beta chains from the same sample are listed, as sequenced in a study of blood T cell repertoires in COVID-19. Clones were read by immunoSEQ multiplex PCR, and TCRdb kept only the in-frame ones, dropping some. Of about 170,000 clones in the sample, more than 65% were seen once. The sample comprised peripheral blood. Receptors were obtained from a man aged 70-80 years with active or convalescent COVID-19.

This chain joins TRBV25-1 and TRBJ1-2, with D perhaps matching TRBD1 (6 bases). The CDR3 covers 14 residues. From germline, CDR1 is MGHDK and CDR2 SYGVNS. Trimming cost V 4 bases and J 2 bases, with 11 bases left between them. In DNA form, the CDR3 reads TGTGCCAGCAGTGCCGCCGGGACAAACTATGGCTACACCTTC. Protein: CASSAAGTNYGYTF.

The V call is TRBV24-1, the J call TRBJ2-7; no firm D call. Germline CDR1 KGHDR, CDR2 SFDVKD. Trimming cost V 10 bases and J 0 bases, with 21 bases left between them. The CDR3 has 16 amino acids. The CDR3 is CATTLLDSPLSYEQYF. Here the CDR3 DNA reads TGTGCCACAACTCTCCTCGATAGCCCCCTCTCCTACGAGCAGTACTTC.

The V gene is TRBV9, the J gene TRBJ2-5, with 8 nucleotides matching TRBD2. The CDR3 runs to 14 residues. Germline values: CDR1 SGDLS, CDR2 YYNGEE. The V gene end was trimmed by 4 bases and the J gene end by 0 bases; junction bases not matched to a gene: 2. The CDR3 coding sequence is TGTGCCAGCAGCCCGGGACTAGACCAAGAGACCCAGTACTTC. Encoded protein: CASSPGLDQETQYF.

The table lists this clone with a count of one. This chain connects TRBV5-1 to TRBJ1-4, with 8 bases fitting TRBD1. CDR1 and CDR2 from the germline V gene are SGHRS and YFSETQ. The CDR3 length is 15 residues. Unmatched junction bases numbered 9, after V lost 4 bases and J lost 7 bases. The CDR3 DNA sequence: TGCGCCAGCAGCCCAAACACAGGGGGGTCTGAAAAACTGTTTTTT. Protein sequence: CASSPNTGGSEKLFF.

This clone has a handful of counts. The CDR3 protein is CASSLRDRDNSPLHF. CDR3 coding DNA: TGTGCCAGCAGCCTCCGGGACAGGGATAATTCACCCCTCCACTTT. The chain employs TRBV5-4 and TRBJ1-6; 9 positions agree with TRBD1. V lost 4 bases, J lost 5 bases, and 4 bases stayed unmatched. The CDR3 runs to 15 residues. Germline V gene lookup returns CDR1 SGHNT and CDR2 YYREEE (reference sequence).

The chain links TRBV19 to TRBJ2-3, with D tentatively TRBD2 (6 bases). The CDR3 spans 16 residues. Between the trimmed V and J ends, which lost 6 bases and 5 bases, there was a span of 21 bases. Germline CDR1 is LNHDA and CDR2 is SQIVND (reference sequence). The chain's CDR3 is CASSRGTANLVDTQYF. DNA for the CDR3: TGTGCCAGTAGCCGGGGGACTGCGAATCTGGTAGATACGCAGTATTTT.

This clone has a single count. The chain is built from TRBV6-5 and TRBJ1-2; 9 nucleotides line up with TRBD1. Germline V lookup: CDR1 MNHEY, CDR2 SVGAGI. The junction had 6 bases not matched to a gene; V was cut back by 6 bases and J by 4 bases. The CDR3 is made up of 14 amino acids. CDR3 nucleotide sequence: TGTGCCAGCAGGTCAACAGGGGGCGCCTATGGCTACACCTTC. Its translation is CASRSTGGAYGYTF.

This chain connects TRBV4-3 to TRBJ2-2; D perhaps matches TRBD1 (5 bases). V was cut by 0 bases and J by 6 bases, with 14 bases left in between. Germline CDR1 reads LGHNA; CDR2 reads YSLEER. The CDR3 sequence is 16 residues long. Here the CDR3 DNA reads TGCGCCAGCAGCCAAGATGGGGCAGTCCGATCCGGGGAGCTGTTTTTT. It codes for CASSQDGAVRSGELFF.

V and J are TRBV5-1 and TRBJ2-2; 8 bases line up with TRBD1. The germline V gene encodes CDR1 SGHRS and CDR2 YFSETQ. Unmatched junction bases numbered 5, after V lost 3 bases and J lost 4 bases. The CDR3 has 15 residues. CDR3 region: CASSSGQAGTGELFF. The CDR3 nucleotides are TGCGCCAGCAGCTCGGGACAGGCGGGCACCGGGGAGCTGTTTTTT.

The gene calls are TRBV6-5 and TRBJ1-5; 8 nucleotides line up with TRBD1. Trimming cost V 6 bases and J 2 bases; bases outside gene matches: 3. CDR3 size: 14 residues. The germline gives CDR1 MNHEY, CDR2 SVGAGI. In DNA, the CDR3 is TGTGCCAGCAGGCCGACAGGGGGCAATCAGCCCCAGCATTTT. Protein: CASRPTGGNQPQHF.

The rearrangement joins TRBV7-9 to TRBJ1-5, with unresolved D. Trimming cost V 1 base and J 2 bases, with 9 bases left between them. The CDR3 extends over 15 amino acids. Germline V gives CDR1 SEHNR, CDR2 FQNEAQ (reference sequence). The CDR3 coding sequence is TGTGCCAGCAGCTTAGATCGCCCGGGCAATCAGCCCCAGCATTTT. Protein sequence: CASSLDRPGNQPQHF.

The chain joins TRBV2 to TRBJ2-5; TRBD1 matches 8 bases. After removal of 3 bases from V and 5 bases from J, the junction contained 5 bases not matched to a gene. Germline CDR1 is SNHLY and CDR2 is FYNNEI. The CDR3 spans 14 residues. The CDR3 region has the DNA TGTGCCAGCAGTGACAGGGGGCAGTGGGAGACCCAGTACTTC. Its protein is CASSDRGQWETQYF.

This clone was observed a handful of times. The chain has TRBV9 and TRBJ1-1, with D perhaps TRBD1 (5 bases). Trimming left V 4 bases short and J 0 bases short, with 13 bases between. Germline CDR1 and CDR2: SGDLS and YYNGEE. CDR3 length: 15 amino acids. For the CDR3, the DNA is TGTGCCAGCAGCTCAGTGGGAGGGGTGAACACTGAAGCTTTCTTT. Its protein is CASSSVGGVNTEAFF. Combining the CDR3 with reference TRBV9 and TRBJ1-1 gives the whole variable domain DSGVTQTPKHLITATGQRVTLRCSPRSGDLSVYWYQQSLDQGLQFLIQYYNGEERAKGNILERFSAQQFPDLHSELNLSSLELGDSALYFCASSSVGGVNTEAFFGQGTRLTVV.

This chain uses TRBV5-1 with TRBJ2-2, with 8 bases lining up with TRBD2. CDR3 length: 17 amino acids. The germline V gene encodes CDR1 SGHRS and CDR2 YFSETQ. V shed 4 bases, J shed 1 base, and the junction held 9 bases outside the gene matches. CDR3 DNA: TGCGCCAGCAGCCGGATGCCGGGACTAGTGAACACCGGGGAGCTGTTTTTT. It codes for CASSRMPGLVNTGELFF.

This rearrangement joins TRBV19 to TRBJ1-2; D ambiguous. V was trimmed by 3 bases and J by 2 bases, leaving 10 bases between them. The CDR3 spans 14 residues. CDR1 LNHDA and CDR2 SQIVND come from the germline V gene (reference sequence). Written as DNA, the CDR3 is TGTGCCAGTAGTATTTGGGCACACAACTATGGCTACACCTTC. Protein product: CASSIWAHNYGYTF.

This chain uses TRBV3-1 (or the pseudogene TRBV3-2) with TRBJ2-7; maybe TRBD2 (5 bases). Germline V gene data show CDR1 as LGHDT and CDR2 as YNNKEL (reference sequence). V gave up 0 bases and J gave up 0 bases, with 15 bases separating them. This CDR3 comprises 17 residues. The CDR3 reads CASSQELKGADSYEQYF. The CDR3 DNA sequence: TGTGCCAGCAGCCAAGAGCTAAAAGGAGCGGACTCCTACGAGCAGTACTTC.

The gene calls are TRBV28 and TRBJ1-2; D possibly corresponds to TRBD1 (5 bases). The germline V gene has CDR1 MDHEN and CDR2 SYDVKM. CDR3 length: 14 amino acids. V lost 5 bases and J lost 2, with 12 bases in between. CDR3 amino acids: CASSPTGPNYGYTF. In DNA form, the CDR3 reads TGTGCCAGCAGTCCTACAGGACCCAACTATGGCTACACCTTC.

The chain recombines TRBV14 with TRBJ2-1, with 12 bases that match TRBD2. This CDR3 spans 17 amino acids. The germline V gene encodes CDR1 SGHDN and CDR2 FVKESK. With 0 bases clipped from V and 4 bases from J, the junction kept 4 bases outside the gene matches. This CDR3 reads CASSQDRLAGGYNEQFF. The DNA for the CDR3 is TGTGCCAGCAGCCAAGATAGGCTAGCGGGAGGGTACAATGAGCAGTTCTTC.

This chain joins TRBV6-5 and TRBJ1-2, with no clear D. The CDR3 is made up of 14 amino acids. Looked up from germline, CDR1 is MNHEY and CDR2 is SVGAGI. With 6 bases removed from V and 4 bases from J, the gap between germline ends came to 15 bases. CDR3 DNA: TGTGCCAGCAGGTCGGAACGGGATCTCTATGGCTACACCTTC. It encodes CASRSERDLYGYTF.

The V call is TRBV6-6, the J call TRBJ1-5, with D maybe TRBD1 (5 bases). This CDR3 has 15 amino acids. The V end lost 0 bases, the J end lost 4 bases, and 10 bases lay between the germline ends. Looked up from germline, CDR1 is MNHNY and CDR2 is SVGAGI (reference sequence). CDR3: CASSYSMNRNQPQHF. The CDR3 DNA follows: TGTGCCAGCAGTTACTCTATGAACAGGAATCAGCCCCAGCATTTT.

The chain combines TRBV6-5 with TRBJ1-1; 9 nucleotides align to TRBD1. Germline V CDR1 and CDR2: MNHEY, SVGAGI. The ends lost 8 bases at V and 13 bases at J; junction bases unmatched: 14. The CDR3 contains 13 residues. The CDR3 bases are TGTGCCAGCGGGGAGACAGGGGGGATATCGGTTTTCTTT. Its protein product is CASGETGGISVFF.

The CDR3 spells CASSLRQGGTGELFF. Here the CDR3 DNA reads TGTGCCAGCAGTTTACGACAGGGGGGGACCGGGGAGCTGTTTTTT. This sequence joins TRBV6-6 and TRBJ2-2, with 9 bases that match TRBD1. Losses at the gene ends were 4 bases for V and 5 bases for J; bases not matched to a gene: 5. The CDR3 covers 15 residues. Germline assignment: CDR1 MNHNY and CDR2 SVGAGI (reference sequence).

The V gene is TRBV2, the J gene TRBJ2-5; TRBD2 agrees at 14 bases. Germline lookup yields CDR1 SNHLY and CDR2 FYNNEI. The CDR3 spans 17 residues. The junction had 4 bases not matched to a gene; V was cut back by 4 bases and J by 0 bases. In nucleotides, the CDR3 is TGTGCCAGCAGTGGAGGACTAGCGGGGGGATACCAAGAGACCCAGTACTTC. It is translated as CASSGGLAGGYQETQYF.

A single count supports this clone. The J gene is TRBJ2-3, the V gene TRBV27, with D tentatively TRBD2 (5 bases). V was trimmed by 5 bases and J by 1 base, leaving 13 bases between them. The CDR3 totals 15 residues. Germline lookup yields CDR1 MNHEY and CDR2 SMNVEV (reference sequence). CDR3 nucleotides: TGTGCCAGCAGTCCCCTGCGGGCCCGCACAGATACGCAGTATTTT. This codes for CASSPLRARTDTQYF.

The CDR3 loop reads CASSTWTDITEAFF. CDR3 DNA: TGTGCCAGCAGCACTTGGACAGATATCACTGAAGCTTTCTTT. The rearrangement joins TRBV7-9 to TRBJ1-1; a possible D gene is TRBD1 (6 bases). Trimming pared 5 bases from V and 4 bases from J, leaving 14 bases between. Per the germline V gene, CDR1 is SEHNR and CDR2 is FQNEAQ (reference sequence). This CDR3 is built from 14 residues.

The J gene is TRBJ2-1, the V gene TRBV7-2; D is perhaps TRBD1 (6 bases). The V gene lost 3 bases and the J gene lost 4 bases, with 10 bases spanning the gap. The CDR3 runs to 14 residues. Germline V gene data show CDR1 as SGHTA and CDR2 as FQGNSA. The CDR3 loop is CASSFGQKYNEQFF. The CDR3 DNA sequence: TGTGCCAGCAGCTTCGGACAGAAGTACAATGAGCAGTTCTTC.

The genes are TRBV29-1 and TRBJ1-2; 7 nucleotides line up with TRBD1. Germline assignment: CDR1 SQVTM and CDR2 ANQGSEA. The CDR3 covers 14 residues. The junction had 8 bases not matched to a gene; V was cut back by 5 bases and J by 2 bases. The DNA for the CDR3 is TGCAGCGTTATCATACAGGGGACGAACTATGGCTACACCTTC. It codes for CSVIIQGTNYGYTF.

This clone was counted a few times. This chain links TRBV12-3 or TRBV12-4 with TRBJ1-5; D possibly corresponds to TRBD1 (6 bases). CDR3 length: 13 amino acids. The V end was cut by 5 bases, the J end by 4 bases, with 9 bases between. The CDR3 loop is CASSTDSNQPQHF. CDR3 coding DNA: TGTGCCAGCAGTACGGACAGTAATCAGCCCCAGCATTTT.

The genes are TRBV27 and TRBJ1-2, with D maybe TRBD1 (5 bases). Trimming removed 5 bases at V and 7 bases at J, with 14 bases between. Germline loops: CDR1 MNHEY, CDR2 SMNVEV (reference sequence). The CDR3 extends over 13 amino acids. CDR3 loop: CASSPRQRGGYTF. The CDR3, as DNA: TGTGCCAGCAGTCCCCGACAGCGGGGTGGCTACACCTTC.

The chain carries TRBV28 and TRBJ2-1; D is unclear. The CDR3 totals 16 residues. Germline CDR1 is MDHEN and CDR2 is SYDVKM. Deletions cut 5 bases from V and 5 bases from J, with 19 bases between. The CDR3 spells CASSPPGSLGHNEQFF. As DNA, the CDR3 is TGTGCCAGCAGTCCTCCCGGCAGCCTAGGCCACAATGAGCAGTTCTTC.

This clone was seen once. The rearrangement links TRBV19 to TRBJ1-5, with 7 bases matching TRBD1. J was trimmed by 5 bases and V by 3 bases; bases with no gene match: 7. CDR3 length: 15 amino acids. CDR1 is LNHDA and CDR2 is SQIVND in the germline V gene (reference sequence). The CDR3 bases are TGTGCCAGTAGTATTCTTGACAGGGCCTATCAGCCCCAGCATTTT. Its protein product is CASSILDRAYQPQHF.